This TCR beta chain was captured by sequencing in a study of T cells in Graves' hyperthyroidism and ophthalmopathy. Findings and limits, study-wide: Through a model of 13 V-J features, ophthalmopathy was separated from stable hyperthyroidism. The model identified upcoming ophthalmopathy a median roughly 6.5 months ahead of onset.

The CDR3 spans 18 residues. Amplification of TCR beta CDR3 regions used RNA as the template. Researchers ran a first-round RT-PCR on the TCR CDR3 using the HTBI primer set. TCRdb independently ran MiXCR on the multiplex PCR reads; one entry per CDR3 protein. The repertoire consists of 330,000 or so distinct CDR3 sequences, with about a sixth occurring once and the leading ten covering around 15%. This clonotype appeared many times. Its antigen is not identified. A much larger clone differs from this one at a single base, so this may be a read error. The clonotype comes from a woman aged 40-49 years with Graves' ophthalmopathy. The chain uses TRBV12-3 or TRBV12-4 and TRBJ2-2; D is possibly TRBD2 (6 bases). The sequencing input was blood. The CDR3: CASSFGGRGISNTGELSF. CDR3 coding DNA: TGTGCCAGCAGTTTTGGAGGACGGGGGATATCGAACACCGGGGAGCTGTCTTTT.